The rows below give T cell receptor beta chains drawn from one sample of a study of post-analysis software for immune sequencing data. From the PCR reads, TCRdb called clonotypes with MiXCR, one entry per CDR3 protein. The table has 450,000 to 700,000 distinct CDR3 sequences, 44% seen once. Specimen: blood. These receptors originate from a girl aged 10 to 17 with multiple sclerosis. CDR3s include the opening cysteine and the closing phenylalanine or tryptophan. The D gene is left open where the match is weak. A row's size may be missing; if present it is once, few, many or a size class.

few TRBJ2-5 NA TRBV7-2 16 TGTGCCAGCAGCTTAGCTCTCGGGGGAGGTCAAGAGACCCAGTACTTC CASSLALGGGQETQYF
NA TRBJ1-2 TRBD1 TRBV3-1 14 TGTGCCAGCAGCCAAGTCGGGACAGGGGAAGGCTACACCTTC CASSQVGTGEGYTF
NA TRBJ2-1 TRBD2 TRBV5-4 15 TGTGCCAGCACCCCTTCTAGCGGGACTTACAATGAGCAGTTCTTC CASTPSSGTYNEQFF
NA TRBJ1-5 TRBD1 TRBV20-1 18 TGCAGTGCTAGGGGACAGGGGGCGGACATTGATAGCAATCAGCCCCAGCATTTT CSARGQGADIDSNQPQHF
few TRBJ2-3 TRBD2 TRBV4-2 16 TGTGCCAGCAGCCAAGAGGGCGGGGGGACAACTGATACGCAGTATTTT CASSQEGGGTTDTQYF
few TRBJ2-1 NA TRBV27 15 TGTGCCAGCAGCCCCTTAGGGGGGTACGACAATGAGCAGTTCTTC CASSPLGGYDNEQFF
NA TRBJ1-2 NA TRBV5-1 15 TGCGCCAGCAGCAAAGATTACAGGGACAACTATGGCTACACCTTC CASSKDYRDNYGYTF
NA TRBJ2-3 TRBD1 TRBV29-1 14 TGCAGCTCATCGGACAGGGGCCCTGAGGATACGCAGTATTTT CSSSDRGPEDTQYF
few TRBJ2-7 TRBD2 TRBV5-6 16 TGTGCCAGCAGCGTCCTAGCGGGGGGCAACTCCTACGAGCAGTACTTC CASSVLAGGNSYEQYF
NA TRBJ2-7 TRBD1 TRBV10-3 17 TGTGCCATCAGTGAGAACAGGGGAGCCTCGGACAAAAACACTCAGTACTTC CAISENRGASDKNTQYF
NA TRBJ2-7 NA TRBV5-1 14 TGCGCCAGCAGCTTGGGACAGGGACTCGACGAGCAGTACTTC CASSLGQGLDEQYF
NA TRBJ2-1 TRBD2 TRBV7-2 15 TGTGCCAGCTCCTCAGCCGGGGGGGCCTACAATGAGCAGTTCTTC CASSSAGGAYNEQFF
NA TRBJ2-1 TRBD1 TRBV7-2 14 TGTGCCAGCAGCCTCATACAGGGGGCGGGTGAGCAGTTCTTC CASSLIQGAGEQFF
NA TRBJ2-3 TRBD1 TRBV20-1 18 TGCAGTGCTAGACCACAGTTAAGGACAGGGAATAACACAGATACGCAGTATTTT CSARPQLRTGNNTDTQYF
few TRBJ1-6 NA TRBV3-1 16 TGTGCCAGCAGCCAAGAAAGGATGGGCAGGAGTTCACCCCTCCACTTT CASSQERMGRSSPLHF
few TRBJ2-3 NA TRBV29-1 14 TGCAGCGTTGAAGGACGGAGAAGGACGGATACGCAGTATTTT CSVEGRRRTDTQYF
NA TRBJ2-5 TRBD2 TRBV9 15 TGTGCCAGCAGCAGGGCTAGCGGGAGAATGGAGACCCAGTACTTC CASSRASGRMETQYF
few TRBJ2-5 TRBD2 TRBV5-1 17 TGCGCCAGCAGCCCATTAGCGGGAGGGCGAATAAGAGAGACCCAGTACTTC CASSPLAGGRIRETQYF
few TRBJ1-1 NA TRBV2 14 TGTGCCAGCACCCTCCAGACAGGCTGGACTGAAGCTTTCTTT CASTLQTGWTEAFF
NA TRBJ2-1 NA TRBV6-6 12 TGTGCCAGCAGTTACCCCCAGGGTGAGCAGTTCTTC CASSYPQGEQFF
NA TRBJ2-7 TRBD1 TRBV7-2 16 TGTGCCAGCAGCTTACCATCCGGGACAGGGGACTACGAGCAGTACTTC CASSLPSGTGDYEQYF
once TRBJ2-7 NA TRBV7-9 15 TGTGCCAGCAGCTTATCCAGGCACTCCTCCTACGAGCAGTACTTC CASSLSRHSSYEQYF
NA TRBJ2-7 NA TRBV7-9 16 TGTGCCAGCAGCTTAGACACCTCCCTTAACGCTTACGAGCAGTACTTC CASSLDTSLNAYEQYF
NA TRBJ1-6 NA TRBV10-3 13 TGTGCCATCAGGGAAGGGGACGGATCACCCCTCCACTTT CAIREGDGSPLHF
NA TRBJ2-1 TRBD2 TRBV12-3/TRBV12-4 19 TGTGCCAGCAGGGCCCCGGGACTAGCGGGAGGGACGGTCGTCAATGAGCAGTTCTTC CASRAPGLAGGTVVNEQFF
NA TRBJ2-7 TRBD1 TRBV11-3 16 TGTGCCAGCAGCTTAGAGGCAGGGGGCCTCTACTACGAGCAGTACTTC CASSLEAGGLYYEQYF
NA TRBJ2-7 TRBD2 TRBV4-2 18 TGTGCCAGCAGCCAAGACCTAGCGGGAGGGCCTGAGGGCTACGAGCAGTACTTC CASSQDLAGGPEGYEQYF
few TRBJ2-7 TRBD1 TRBV20-1 14 TGCAGTGCTAGACCGGCGGACAGGCCCTACGAGCAGTACTTC CSARPADRPYEQYF
NA TRBJ2-1 TRBD2 TRBV27 15 TGTGCCACCATGATCACGGGCGGGAGTTACGATGAGCAGTTCTTC CATMITGGSYDEQFF
few TRBJ2-5 TRBD2 TRBV12-3/TRBV12-4 16 TGTGCCAGCAGTCCCTGGGCAGCGGGGGACCAAGAGACCCAGTACTTC CASSPWAAGDQETQYF
NA TRBJ2-7 NA TRBV18 13 TGTGCCAGCTCACCAGAGAGGGGCGGCGAGCAGTACTTC CASSPERGGEQYF
NA TRBJ2-5 TRBD2 TRBV20-1 16 TGCAGTGCCCGAAGGGCTAGCGGGAGACCGGGGGAGACCCAGTACTTC CSARRASGRPGETQYF
few TRBJ1-1 NA TRBV12-3/TRBV12-4 15 TGTGCCAGCAGTTTAGGGACAACAATGAACACTGAAGCTTTCTTT CASSLGTTMNTEAFF
few TRBJ2-1 TRBD1 TRBV6-5 14 TGTGCCAGCAGTTACACGGGACAGGGCGCCCAGCAGTTCTTC CASSYTGQGAQQFF
NA TRBJ2-3 NA TRBV10-3 15 TGTGCCATCAGTGAAACAGCGGACTACACAGATACGCAGTATTTT CAISETADYTDTQYF
few TRBJ2-5 NA TRBV7-7 14 TGTGCTAGCAGCTCCCTTGCTCAGGGAGACACCCAGTACTTC CASSSLAQGDTQYF
few TRBJ2-3 TRBD2 TRBV12-3/TRBV12-4 17 TGTGCCAGCAGTTTAATCCGGGAGGGCCCTCAGGCAGATACGCAGTATTTT CASSLIREGPQADTQYF
few TRBJ2-7 TRBD2 TRBV12-3/TRBV12-4 15 TGTGCCAGCAGTTTGCGAGGCGGGGGGCCCTACGAGCAGTACTTC CASSLRGGGPYEQYF
NA TRBJ1-1 NA TRBV12-3/TRBV12-4 15 TGTGCCAGCAGTCCCGGGACAAGTTGGAACACTGAAGCTTTCTTT CASSPGTSWNTEAFF
NA TRBJ2-5 NA TRBV5-1 14 TGCGCCAGCAGCACCGGACGGATGCAAGAGACCCAGTACTTC CASSTGRMQETQYF
NA TRBJ1-2 NA TRBV6-6 15 TGTGCCAGCAGTTACAGGCCCTCAGGGGCAGTTGGCTACACCTTC CASSYRPSGAVGYTF
NA TRBJ2-3 NA TRBV20-1 13 TGCAGTGCTAGGTCCACAGGGCCCGATACGCAGTATTTT CSARSTGPDTQYF
NA TRBJ2-7 TRBD1 TRBV12-3/TRBV12-4 15 TGTGCCAGCCGCCCCCCGACAGGGGGAATCTACGAGCAGTACTTC CASRPPTGGIYEQYF
few TRBJ2-7 TRBD1 TRBV12-3/TRBV12-4 14 TGTGCCAGCAGCGATACAGGGGGTCGCTACGAGCAGTACTTC CASSDTGGRYEQYF
NA TRBJ1-2 NA TRBV12-3/TRBV12-4 14 TGTGCCAGCAGTTTAGTCCCTGATAACTATGGCTACACCTTC CASSLVPDNYGYTF
NA TRBJ2-5 TRBD2 TRBV20-1 12 TGCAGTACAACTAGCGACCAAGAGACCCAGTACTTC CSTTSDQETQYF
many TRBJ2-7 NA TRBV12-3/TRBV12-4 12 TGTGCCAGCAGCTGGGACGGTTACGAGCAGTACTTC CASSWDGYEQYF
NA TRBJ1-1 NA TRBV11-2 18 TGTGCCAGCAGCTTAGCTTTGGGCCGAGCCAGAAGAAACACTGAAGCTTTCTTT CASSLALGRARRNTEAFF
NA TRBJ2-7 TRBD1 TRBV3-1 12 TGTGCCGGCAGCCACGGGACAGTCGAGCAGTACTTC CAGSHGTVEQYF
few TRBJ2-1 TRBD2 TRBV7-6 15 TGTGCCAGCAGACGTCTAGCGGGATCCTACAATGAGCAGTTCTTC CASRRLAGSYNEQFF
NA TRBJ2-5 NA TRBV7-2 14 TGTGCCAGCAGCCTTTGGGACGGCCAAGAGACCCAGTACTTC CASSLWDGQETQYF
few TRBJ2-4 NA TRBV10-3 15 TGTGCCATCAGTGAGTCTGACTGGGGAGTGGGTGAGCAGTACTTC CAISESDWGVGEQYF